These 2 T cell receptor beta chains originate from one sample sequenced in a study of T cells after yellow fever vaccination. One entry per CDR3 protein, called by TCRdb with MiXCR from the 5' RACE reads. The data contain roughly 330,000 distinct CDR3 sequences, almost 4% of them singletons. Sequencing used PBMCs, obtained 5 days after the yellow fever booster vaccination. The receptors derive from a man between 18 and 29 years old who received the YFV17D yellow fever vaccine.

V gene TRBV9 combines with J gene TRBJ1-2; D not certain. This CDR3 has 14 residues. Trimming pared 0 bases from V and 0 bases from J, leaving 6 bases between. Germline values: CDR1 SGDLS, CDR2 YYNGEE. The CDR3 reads CASSVVDANYGYTF. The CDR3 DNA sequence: TGTGCCAGCAGCGTAGTGGATGCTAACTATGGCTACACCTTC.

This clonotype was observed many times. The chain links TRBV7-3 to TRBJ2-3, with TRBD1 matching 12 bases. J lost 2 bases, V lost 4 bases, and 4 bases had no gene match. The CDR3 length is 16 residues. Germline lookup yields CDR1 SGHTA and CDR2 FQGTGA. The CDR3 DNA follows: TGTGCCAGCAGCTCCGGGACAGGGGGCTTCACAGATACGCAGTATTTT. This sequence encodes CASSSGTGGFTDTQYF.